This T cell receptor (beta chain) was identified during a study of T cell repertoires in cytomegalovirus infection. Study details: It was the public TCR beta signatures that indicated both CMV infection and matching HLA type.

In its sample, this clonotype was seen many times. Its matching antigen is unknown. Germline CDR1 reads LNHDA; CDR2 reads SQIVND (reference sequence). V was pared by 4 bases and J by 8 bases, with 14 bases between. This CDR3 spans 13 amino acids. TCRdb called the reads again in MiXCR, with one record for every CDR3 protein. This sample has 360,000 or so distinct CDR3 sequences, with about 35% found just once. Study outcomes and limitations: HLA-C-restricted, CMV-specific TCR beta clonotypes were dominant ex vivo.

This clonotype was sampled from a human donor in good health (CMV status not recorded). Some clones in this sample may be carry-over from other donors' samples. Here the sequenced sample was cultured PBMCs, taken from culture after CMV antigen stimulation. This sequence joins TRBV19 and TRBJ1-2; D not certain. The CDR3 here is CASSTPPYWGYTF. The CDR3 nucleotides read TGTGCCAGTAGTACACCCCCTTACTGGGGCTACACCTTC.